Listed below are T cell receptor beta chains from one sample, sequenced in a study of cytomegalovirus exposure and HLA in healthy donors. Using immunoSEQ multiplex PCR, the repertoire was profiled, and TCRdb retains in-frame clones only, with some absent. Of some 120,000 clones in the sample, approximately 8.7% are singletons; the top ten hold 4.5% to 7%. Sequenced: PBMCs. The source of these receptors is a man in his forties or fifties in good health and CMV-seronegative. The CDR3 runs from the conserved cysteine through the conserved F or W. Not all rows give a size; the values are once, few, many and, for expanded clones, a class.

clone size | CDR3 length | V gene | CDR3 protein
- | 15 | TRBV23-1 | CASSQPWGEGSPLHF
- | 12 | TRBV13 | CASSLAFNEQFF
- | 16 | TRBV4-1 | CASSQSGQTYQETQYF
- | 17 | TRBV18 | CASSPPNRGTGQDGYTF
- | 14 | TRBV28 | CASRTGVRNQPQHF
few | 15 | TRBV28 | CASSPPTGVNSPLHF
- | 14 | TRBV7-7 | CASSPWGGQNEQFF
- | 13 | TRBV5-6 | CASSLGRPTEAFF
few | 15 | TRBV7-3 | CASSFGQGASETQYF
few | 12 | TRBV15 | CATSRDQEELFF
few | 14 | TRBV2 | CASSWGPGANVLTF
few | 16 | TRBV5-1 | CASSPTTSGGIYEQYF
few | 14 | TRBV7-2 | CASSLAFSGGVQYF
- | 13 | TRBV28 | CASSWDREETQYF
- | 15 | TRBV28 | CASRSSGGAWGEQFF
- | 14 | TRBV19 | CASSPQGAEYGYTF
- | 16 | TRBV11-2 | CASSLAGGRAPYEQYF
- | 14 | TRBV19 | CASRGTGYTGELFF
- | 14 | TRBV7-9 | CASSFGGPDQPQHF
few | 16 | TRBV12-5 | CASGLGQGAVTGELFF
- | 15 | TRBV4-1 | CASSQSGGGDTEAFF
- | 13 | TRBV9 | CASTEAGDYGYTF
- | 16 | TRBV5-4 | CASSLMGQGYNSPLHF
- | 12 | TRBV6-1 | CASSGGSDTQYF
- | 14 | TRBV4-1 | CASSQDPGPYGYTF
- | 16 | TRBV2 | CASSESGTGMGGELFF
- | 13 | TRBV7-9 | CASSFLAMDEQFF
- | 16 | TRBV27 | CASSFDQVSGAGELFF
- | 13 | TRBV2 | CASREGQASPLHF
- | 17 | TRBV19 | CASSIDSGGLVYNEQFF
few | 15 | TRBV4-3 | CASSQDTGIGETQYF
- | 13 | TRBV2 | CASSDPDTYEQYF
few | 14 | TRBV2 | CASLGAPSTDTQYF
- | 14 | TRBV9 | CASSVGGSTDTQYF
- | 15 | TRBV9 | CASSVGGGRYNEQFF
few | 15 | TRBV5-1 | CASSFKESSYNEQFF
- | 12 | TRBV19 | CATTDRDYEQYF
few | 15 | TRBV4-3 | CASSQTSGVTGELFF
- | 15 | TRBV6-5 | CASSLRGAPNSPLHF
- | 16 | TRBV21-1 | CASLGLAGRNTGELFF
- | 17 | TRBV9 | CASSVGVGGGAGETQYF
- | 16 | TRBV7-2 | CASSWSPGQGFGEQFF